Listed below are T cell receptor beta chains from one sample, sequenced in a study of sequential checkpoint blockade in melanoma. Libraries were prepared by immunoSEQ multiplex PCR; TCRdb keeps only in-frame clonotypes and omits some of them. The table has 4,200 or so clones, 20% to 25% seen once. The sequenced sample was tumor tissue (inferred from file names), obtained from a patient given nivolumab and ipilimumab in sequence. These receptors all come from a human donor with melanoma. CDR3s include the opening cysteine and the closing phenylalanine or tryptophan. A D gene is named only where the DNA matches it firmly. Clone size appears in some rows only: once, few, many, or a class for an expanded clone.

V,D,J,size,DNA,CDR3
TRBV5-1,TRBD2,TRBJ2-1,.,TGCGCCAGCAGCTTGGTACTAAGCGGGGGTTACAATGAGCAGTTCTTC,CASSLVLSGGYNEQFF
TRBV6-8,TRBD2,TRBJ2-3,.,TGTGCCAGCAGTTACTCGATTGGGACTAGCGGGGTCACAGATACGCAGTATTTT,CASSYSIGTSGVTDTQYF
TRBV11-3,.,TRBJ2-7,many,TGTGCCAGCAGCTACGTGGGGTCCCCCCACGAGCAGTACTTC,CASSYVGSPHEQYF
TRBV23-1,TRBD2,TRBJ2-7,many,TGCGCCAGCAGCCCCCGGACTAGCGGATACGAGCAGTACTTC,CASSPRTSGYEQYF
TRBV11-3,.,TRBJ1-5,many,TGTGCCAGCAGCCCGGCCGTAGGTGGTCGGCCCCAGCATTTT,CASSPAVGGRPQHF
TRBV6-8,TRBD2,TRBJ2-1,.,TGTGCCAGCAGCCCTGTAGCGGGGGCCTACAATGAGCAGTTCTTC,CASSPVAGAYNEQFF
TRBV11-3,.,TRBJ1-6,medium-sized,TGTGCCAGCAGCCATGCCGGACGCTATAATTCACCCCTCCACTTT,CASSHAGRYNSPLHF
TRBV18,.,TRBJ2-2,.,TGTGCCAGCTCACCACCCGGGCAGCTAGCTAACACCGGGGAGCTGTTTTTT,CASSPPGQLANTGELFF
TRBV18,.,TRBJ1-5,once,TGTGCCAGCTCACCAAGTCAGGTAGGAAGGAGCAATCAGCCCCAGCATTTT,CASSPSQVGRSNQPQHF
TRBV23-1,.,TRBJ1-6,.,TGCGCCAGCAGCCCCGGGCCGTTCGGTGTTTCACCCCTCCACTTT,CASSPGPFGVSPLHF
TRBV6-8,.,TRBJ1-4,.,TGTGCCAGCAGACTCGACCCCTCAACTAATGAAAAACTGTTTTTT,CASRLDPSTNEKLFF
TRBV6-8,.,TRBJ2-3,medium-sized,TGTGCCAGCAGTTACTCAGATACAGATACGCAGTATTTT,CASSYSDTDTQYF
TRBV19,.,TRBJ2-3,once,TGTGCCAGTAGTAGCAACTTAATCCCAGATACGCAGTATTTT,CASSSNLIPDTQYF
TRBV30,.,TRBJ2-3,few,TGTGCCTGGAGTGTACGGGGGCGAGGGACAGATACGCAGTATTTT,CAWSVRGRGTDTQYF
TRBV28,TRBD1,TRBJ1-6,few,TGTGCCAGCAGGGCGGGACAGAGCTATAATTCACCCCTCCACTTT,CASRAGQSYNSPLHF
TRBV30,.,TRBJ1-1,few,TGTGCCTGGAGTGTACTTGGGCCTGCCAACACTGAAGCTTTCTTT,CAWSVLGPANTEAFF
TRBV11-3,TRBD2,TRBJ2-2,medium-sized,TGTGCCAGCAGCCAATACGGACTAGCGGGGGTGGTGTTTTTT,CASSQYGLAGVVFF
TRBV9,.,TRBJ2-3,.,TGTGCCAGCAGCGTACGGGGCCTAACAGATACGCAGTATTTT,CASSVRGLTDTQYF
TRBV11-3,.,TRBJ2-1,medium-sized,TGTGCCAGCAGCTTCACAGGACCCCCAGGTGGTGAGCAGTTCTTC,CASSFTGPPGGEQFF
TRBV6-8,.,TRBJ2-7,medium-sized,TGTGCCAGCAGTGAGTACAGGGATAGGTACGAGCAGTACTTC,CASSEYRDRYEQYF
TRBV6-8,.,TRBJ1-1,few,TGTGCCAGCAGTTACTCGGCAGAGAACACTGAAGCTTTCTTT,CASSYSAENTEAFF
TRBV11-3,TRBD1,TRBJ1-3,medium-sized,TGTGCCAGCAGCTTTTTACAGGGGGATGGAAACACCATATATTTT,CASSFLQGDGNTIYF
TRBV11-3,.,TRBJ2-2,many,TGTGCCAGCAGCTTACTTGGGAGCCCAGGGGAGACCGGGGAGCTGTTTTTT,CASSLLGSPGETGELFF
TRBV6-8,TRBD2,TRBJ2-3,large,TGTGCCAGCAGTTGGTCCAGCGGGGGGGCAGATACGCAGTATTTT,CASSWSSGGADTQYF
TRBV6-8,TRBD2,TRBJ2-4,few,TGTGCCAGCAGTGCTAAAGCGGGGGGGCGGGCCAAAAACATTCAGTACTTC,CASSAKAGGRAKNIQYF
TRBV6-8,TRBD1,TRBJ2-7,.,TGTGCCAGCAGTTACATGCGACAGGGGACCTACGAGCAGTACTTC,CASSYMRQGTYEQYF
TRBV19,TRBD1,TRBJ2-5,few,TGTGCCAGTAGTATAGGCTACAGGGGGCAAGAGACCCAGTACTTC,CASSIGYRGQETQYF
TRBV6-8,.,TRBJ1-5,.,TGTGCCAGCAGTCCCGTCGATGGGAATCAGCCCCAGCATTTT,CASSPVDGNQPQHF
TRBV19,.,TRBJ2-7,.,TGTGCCAGTAGGAATGTGGGGGGCTACGAGCAGTACTTC,CASRNVGGYEQYF
TRBV5-1,.,TRBJ2-2,medium-sized,TGCGCCAGCAGCTTGGCCCGTGGGGCTCCCGGGGAGCTGTTTTTT,CASSLARGAPGELFF
TRBV29-1,.,TRBJ2-7,.,TGCAGCGTTGAAGGGGAAGCCTACGAGCAGTACTTC,CSVEGEAYEQYF
TRBV6-8,TRBD1,TRBJ1-1,few,TGTGCCAGCAGTGGTTTAATCGGGACAGTGAACACTGAAGCTTTCTTT,CASSGLIGTVNTEAFF
TRBV6-8,TRBD2,TRBJ2-4,.,TGTGCCAGCAGTACCTCTAGCGGGGGGGGTGGCAAAAACATTCAGTACTTC,CASSTSSGGGGKNIQYF
TRBV16,.,TRBJ2-5,.,TGTGCCAGCAGCCAATCTTGGGATCAAGAGACCCAGTACTTC,CASSQSWDQETQYF
TRBV18,.,TRBJ2-3,.,TGTGCCAGTTTGGGTGCCGGAAATACGCAGTATTTT,CASLGAGNTQYF
TRBV30,.,TRBJ1-1,.,TGTGCCTGGAGTGGGTTTAAGGGTGAAGCTTTCTTT,CAWSGFKGEAFF
TRBV11-3,.,TRBJ2-5,many,TGTGCCAGCAGCTTAATCAGGGATAGGGCCAAAGAGACCCAGTACTTC,CASSLIRDRAKETQYF
TRBV6-8,TRBD1,TRBJ1-1,few,TGTGCGACCGGGACAGCGAACACTGAAGCTTTCTTT,CATGTANTEAFF
TRBV6-7,.,TRBJ2-3,few,TGTGCCAGCACCCTAAGGGATACGCAGTATTTT,CASTLRDTQYF
TRBV23-1,.,TRBJ2-3,few,TGCGCCAGCAGCGCCCAAAGGGGGGATACGCAGTATTTT,CASSAQRGDTQYF
TRBV28,TRBD1,TRBJ1-2,.,TGTGCCAGCAGACCACAGGGGAACTATGGCTACACCTTC,CASRPQGNYGYTF
TRBV6-8,.,TRBJ1-4,.,TGTGCCACCCAGTTTGGGATTCCGACAGGAGCAAATGAAAAACTGTTTTTT,CATQFGIPTGANEKLFF
TRBV11-3,.,TRBJ1-3,many,TGTGCCAGCAGCTTAGGGACGTTGAACTCTGGAAACACCATATATTTT,CASSLGTLNSGNTIYF
TRBV11-3,.,TRBJ1-1,large,TGTGCCAGCAGCTTAGATAACTTATGGAACACTGAAGCTTTCTTT,CASSLDNLWNTEAFF
TRBV11-3,TRBD1,TRBJ2-2,large,TGTGCCAGCAGCCTACAGGGACAGGGTTTCGGGGAGCTGTTTTTT,CASSLQGQGFGELFF
TRBV18,TRBD1,TRBJ2-2,.,TGTGCCACCCGACAGGGGATGGGCACCGGGGAGCTGTTTTTT,CATRQGMGTGELFF
TRBV28,.,TRBJ1-1,.,TGTGCCAGCAGTTTTCCAGGGAGGGCGGCTTTCTTT,CASSFPGRAAFF
TRBV19,.,TRBJ1-1,.,TGTGCCAGTAGTATGAGAGGGGGGAACACTGAAGCTTTCTTT,CASSMRGGNTEAFF
TRBV11-3,TRBD1,TRBJ2-7,medium-sized,TGTGCCAGCAGCCTAAGGGACAGGGTTGCCGAGCAGTACTTC,CASSLRDRVAEQYF
TRBV18,.,TRBJ2-5,.,TGTGCCAGCTCACCAGACAGGCAACAAGAGACCCAGTACTTC,CASSPDRQQETQYF
TRBV11-3,.,TRBJ1-2,many,TGTGCCAGCAGCCAAGGAGTTGTACTAACGACGGGGAATGGCTACACCTTC,CASSQGVVLTTGNGYTF
TRBV29-1,.,TRBJ1-5,.,TGCAGCGTTATTGAGCCCAATCAGCCCCAGCATTTT,CSVIEPNQPQHF
TRBV5-1,TRBD2,TRBJ2-5,once,TGCGCCAGCAGCCCTGGGGCTAGCGGGACACAAGAGACCCAGTACTTC,CASSPGASGTQETQYF
TRBV11-3,TRBD2,TRBJ2-7,medium-sized,TGTGCCAGCAGCCACGGGGGGGCCTTTTACGAGCAGTACTTC,CASSHGGAFYEQYF